Listed here are 20 T cell receptor beta chains from one sample, sequenced in a study of T-cell memory formation after mild COVID-19. TCRdb used MiXCR to reprocess the 5' RACE reads, holding one entry per CDR3 protein. The data contain about 450,000 distinct CDR3 sequences, around 22% of them singletons. The sample consisted of PBMCs or a T cell subset sorted from them (not recorded which). Receptors originate from an adult woman who had mild COVID-19 (a few samples of this study predate the infection). Cell type and time point are not known.

This sequence joins TRBV6-1 and TRBJ1-2; a possible D gene is TRBD1 (5 bases). This CDR3 is 14 amino acids long. Germline V CDR1 and CDR2: MNHNS, SASEGT. The V end lost 7 bases, the J end lost 5 bases, and 17 bases lay between the germline ends. CDR3 sequence: CASTPGRKSYGYTF. CDR3 in DNA: TGTGCCAGCACGCCGGGGCGTAAATCGTATGGCTACACCTTC.

The V call is TRBV28, the J call TRBJ2-5; 7 nucleotides agree with TRBD2. The CDR3 extends over 15 amino acids. Germline V CDR1 and CDR2: MDHEN, SYDVKM. J gave up 1 base and V 4 bases, and 6 bases lay outside the gene matches. The CDR3 DNA sequence: TGTGCCAGCAGTTCCCCAGGCGGGAGCCAAGAGACCCAGTACTTC. It codes for CASSSPGGSQETQYF.

The V gene is TRBV2, the J gene TRBJ2-3; D remains unclear. Trimming took off 5 bases at V and 0 bases at J, with 15 bases between the two ends. This CDR3 region has 16 residues. Germline CDR1 and CDR2: SNHLY and FYNNEI. CDR3 sequence: CASSPEELGSTDTQYF. The CDR3 DNA is TGTGCCAGCAGTCCCGAGGAGCTGGGGAGCACAGATACGCAGTATTTT.

The chain uses TRBV25-1 and TRBJ1-5; a possible D gene is TRBD1 (6 bases). Trimming removed 8 bases at V and 3 bases at J, with 11 bases between. CDR3 length: 13 residues. Germline loops: CDR1 MGHDK, CDR2 SYGVNS. The CDR3 sequence: CASRDTPNQPQHF. For the CDR3, the DNA is TGTGCCAGCCGGGACACGCCCAATCAGCCCCAGCATTTT.

This rearrangement joins TRBV7-2 to TRBJ2-5, with TRBD2 identical over 11 bases. The CDR3 length is 16 residues. Germline CDR1 and CDR2: SGHTA and FQGNSA. The J segment lost 2 bases and the V segment lost 6 bases, leaving 8 bases of the junction unmatched. The chain's CDR3 is CASSLGTSGLQETQYF. For the CDR3, the DNA is TGTGCCAGCAGTCTCGGGACTAGCGGACTGCAAGAGACCCAGTACTTC.

This clonotype has just a few counts. The V call is TRBV20-1, the J call TRBJ2-2; a weak D match, TRBD1 (6 bases). CDR3 length: 15 residues. Trimming stripped 3 bases from V and 6 bases from J, with 17 bases between. The V gene's germline CDR1 is DFQATT and CDR2 SNEGSKA (reference sequence). The CDR3: CSARGIGGKAGELFF. The DNA for the CDR3 is TGCAGTGCTAGGGGTATTGGGGGCAAAGCCGGGGAGCTGTTTTTT.

The chain joins TRBV5-5 to TRBJ1-2; 10 positions match TRBD1. After removal of 0 bases from V and 6 bases from J, the junction contained 2 bases not matched to a gene. The CDR3 contains 14 residues. The germline gives CDR1 SGHKS, CDR2 YYEKEE (reference sequence). In nucleotides, the CDR3 is TGTGCCAGCAGCTTGGAGGGGACAGGGGATGGCTACACCTTC. Amino acid sequence: CASSLEGTGDGYTF. Based on the CDR3 plus reference TRBV5-5 and TRBJ1-2, the full variable domain is DAGVTQSPTHLIKTRGQQVTLRCSPISGHKSVSWYQQVLGQGPQFIFQYYEKEERGRGNFPDRFSARQFPNYSSELNVNALLLGDSALYLCASSLEGTGDGYTFGSGTRLTVV.

This chain uses TRBV9 with TRBJ2-5, with a weak D call TRBD1 (6 bases). The CDR3 loop spans 16 amino acids. Germline assignment: CDR1 SGDLS and CDR2 YYNGEE. The V end was cut by 3 bases, the J end by 4 bases, with 19 bases between. CDR3 DNA: TGTGCCAGCAGCGCAGGGACCAGGGGAAGAGCAGAGACCCAGTACTTC. It is translated as CASSAGTRGRAETQYF.

This clonotype was picked up a small number of times. This chain joins TRBV29-1 and TRBJ2-5; possible D gene TRBD1, 5 bases. Trimming pared 6 bases from V and 0 bases from J, leaving 8 bases between. Germline V gene data show CDR1 as SQVTM and CDR2 as ANQGSEA. The CDR3 has 12 residues. The CDR3 region has the DNA TGCAGCGTGGACACGTACCAAGAGACCCAGTACTTC. Protein product: CSVDTYQETQYF.

J is TRBJ2-2 and V is TRBV25-1; no clear D gene. The CDR3 is 18 residues long. V lost 2 bases, J lost 1 base, and 17 bases lay in between. Germline CDR1 MGHDK, CDR2 SYGVNS. DNA of the CDR3: TGTGCCAGCAGTGAAACTCGGGCTACAGAATTGAACACCGGGGAGCTGTTTTTT. This translates into CASSETRATELNTGELFF.

The V gene is TRBV9, the J gene TRBJ1-2, with D maybe TRBD1 (6 bases). The CDR3 consists of 14 residues. CDR1 SGDLS and CDR2 YYNGEE come from the germline V gene. Trimming shortened V by 0 bases and J by 8 bases, and 14 bases separated the two germline ends. The CDR3 reads CASSVDGGPLGYTF. The CDR3 DNA follows: TGTGCCAGCAGCGTAGATGGGGGGCCTTTAGGCTACACCTTC.

This clonotype was counted a few times. The chain uses TRBV29-1 and TRBJ2-1, with 7 bases identical to TRBD1. There are 14 residues in the CDR3. Germline values: CDR1 SQVTM, CDR2 ANQGSEA. Trimming at V came to 5 bases and at J to 4 bases, leaving 8 bases not matched to a gene. The CDR3 DNA sequence: TGCAGCGTTATCGGGACAGCCTTATACAATGAGCAGTTCTTC. As protein: CSVIGTALYNEQFF.

The CDR3 nucleotides read TGTGCCAGCAATACGGACAGCTATCAGCCCCAGCATTTT. Translating it yields CASNTDSYQPQHF. V gene TRBV6-1 combines with J gene TRBJ1-5, with D possibly being TRBD1 (6 bases). The CDR3 consists of 13 residues. Germline V CDR1 and CDR2: MNHNS, SASEGT. Trimming stripped 7 bases from V and 5 bases from J, with 12 bases between.

This clonotype was detected only a few times. The chain uses TRBV29-1 and TRBJ1-1; D remains ambiguous. The germline V and J ends were trimmed by 4 bases and 4 bases, with 22 bases remaining between them. Germline lookup yields CDR1 SQVTM and CDR2 ANQGSEA. This CDR3 has 16 residues. The CDR3 bases are TGCAGCGTTGTCCGGGTTGGACTCCTGGGAGTCACTGAAGCTTTCTTT. Its protein product is CSVVRVGLLGVTEAFF. Full variable domain (remainder filled in from reference TRBV29-1 and TRBJ1-1): SAVISQKPSRDICQRGTSLTIQCQVDSQVTMMFWYRQQPGQSLTLIATANQGSEATYESGFVIDKFPISRPNLTFSTLTVSNMSPEDSSIYLCSVVRVGLLGVTEAFFGQGTRLTVV.

The chain uses TRBV4-3 and TRBJ1-5; maybe TRBD1 (6 bases). Looked up from germline, CDR1 is LGHNA and CDR2 is YSLEER. V was trimmed by 4 bases and J by 6 bases, leaving 19 bases between them. This CDR3 has 16 residues. CDR3 nucleotides: TGCGCCAGCAGCCCTGCAACAGGGCAGGGAAGTCAGCCCCAGCATTTT. Its protein is CASSPATGQGSQPQHF.

V and J are TRBV3-1 and TRBJ2-5; 7 nucleotides align to TRBD1. CDR1 and CDR2 (germline): LGHDT, YNNKEL (reference sequence). V trimming: 0 bases; J trimming: 2 bases; junction bases outside the gene matches: 6. The CDR3 extends over 16 amino acids. DNA of the CDR3: TGTGCCAGCAGCCAAGAACGTTGGGGACAGCAAGAGACCCAGTACTTC. Amino acids: CASSQERWGQQETQYF.

This clonotype was detected only a few times. The chain uses TRBV20-1 and TRBJ2-1, with 10 positions matching TRBD1. Germline CDR1 reads DFQATT; CDR2 reads SNEGSKA (reference sequence). V shed 3 bases and J 5 bases; nucleotides not matched to a gene: 7. CDR3 length: 15 amino acids. The CDR3 coding sequence is TGCAGTGCTAGTGTGTCAGGACAGGGGGACAATGAGCAGTTCTTC. This gives the protein CSASVSGQGDNEQFF.

This sequence joins TRBV3-1 and TRBJ2-2; 8 bases match TRBD1. Looked up from germline, CDR1 is LGHDT and CDR2 is YNNKEL (reference sequence). After removal of 4 bases from V and 0 bases from J, the junction contained 4 bases not matched to a gene. CDR3 length: 16 residues. The CDR3 DNA reads TGTGCCAGCAGCCTTCGGACAGGGTCGAACACCGGGGAGCTGTTTTTT. Its protein is CASSLRTGSNTGELFF.

V is TRBV2 and J is TRBJ1-5; D gene unclear. Germline loops: CDR1 SNHLY, CDR2 FYNNEI. Trimming left V 2 bases short and J 0 bases short, with 8 bases between. The CDR3 is 15 residues long. The chain's CDR3 is CASSEIDYSNQPQHF. The CDR3 DNA sequence: TGTGCCAGCAGTGAAATAGACTATAGCAATCAGCCCCAGCATTTT.

This chain connects TRBV20-1 to TRBJ2-2; D remains unclear. The CDR3 length is 12 residues. The V and J ends lost 4 bases and 6 bases respectively, with 9 bases between them. The germline gives CDR1 DFQATT, CDR2 SNEGSKA (reference sequence). The CDR3 is CSANQGAGELFF. DNA of the CDR3: TGCAGTGCTAATCAAGGAGCCGGGGAGCTGTTTTTT.